The entry below describes one T cell receptor beta chain. Its specificity is not known. Profiled with immunoSEQ multiplex PCR; TCRdb holds only in-frame clones, not every one. Of about 59,000 clones in the sample, over 70% were seen once. These data are taken from a study of radiation and T cells in renal cell carcinoma. CDR3 length equals 16 residues. Germline trimming cut 4 bases from V and 4 bases from J; bases unmatched to any gene: 6. The germline V gene encodes CDR1 MNHNS and CDR2 SASEGT. Indicated time point: baseline pretreatment blood. The treatment is: 15 Gy SBRT to primary tumor, nephrectomy 4 weeks later. Blood was sampled at baseline, 2 weeks and 4 weeks after SBRT. This renal cell carcinoma was of the clear cell type. Overall study results and limits: From baseline, blood top tumor clonotypes peaked at 2 weeks post-radiation.

The sequences come from blood, collected from a patient whose treatment included radiotherapy and nephrectomy. The chain recombines TRBV6-1 with TRBJ2-4, with 11 bases that match TRBD2. This TCR came from a man aged 55-75 years with renal cell carcinoma. In DNA form, the CDR3 reads TGTGCCAGCAGTGGTCGACTAGCGGGGTCTAAAAACATTCAGTACTTC. Translation: CASSGRLAGSKNIQYF.